One and the same sample provided the 10 T cell receptor beta chains below, sequenced in a study of blood T cell repertoires in COVID-19. Sequencing used immunoSEQ multiplex PCR; TCRdb keeps in-frame clones, though not all of them. The sample includes about 160,000 clones, about four fifths of them seen just once. Sequenced: peripheral blood. The receptor source for this set is a woman in her sixties or seventies with COVID-19, enrolled during active disease.

The rearrangement joins TRBV28 to TRBJ2-3, with 7 bases fitting TRBD1. CDR3 length: 19 residues. Trimming removed 3 bases from V and 3 bases from J; junction bases left unmatched: 18. Germline V lookup: CDR1 MDHEN, CDR2 SYDVKM. CDR3 residues: CASSFHVIKRDRRTDTQYF. The CDR3 DNA follows: TGTGCCAGCAGTTTTCACGTAATAAAGAGGGACAGAAGAACAGATACGCAGTATTTT. The variable domain in full, with the rest retrieved from reference TRBV28 and TRBJ2-3, is DVKVTQSSRYLVKRTGEKVFLECVQDMDHENMFWYRQDPGLGLRLIYFSYDVKMKEKGDIPEGYSVSREKKERFSLILESASTNQTSMYLCASSFHVIKRDRRTDTQYFGPGTRLTVL.

V and J are TRBV6-6 and TRBJ2-2; D uncertain. V was shortened by 6 bases and J by 6 bases, with 8 bases between the two germline ends. CDR3 size: 12 residues. Germline V gene lookup returns CDR1 MNHNY and CDR2 SVGAGI (reference sequence). The CDR3 loop is CASSPNSGELFF. In nucleotides, the CDR3 is TGTGCCAGCAGCCCCAATTCCGGGGAGCTGTTTTTT.

The chain is built from TRBV7-2 and TRBJ2-4; a possible D gene is TRBD2 (5 bases). The CDR3 length is 13 residues. V dropped 5 bases and J dropped 6 bases, with 11 bases sitting between them. Germline-derived CDR1 and CDR2 are SGHTA and FQGNSA. The DNA for the CDR3 is TGTGCCAGCAGCGTCCATAGCGTAAACATTCAGTACTTC. The encoded protein is CASSVHSVNIQYF.

V is TRBV10-3 and J is TRBJ1-3, with a possible D match to TRBD1 (6 bases). CDR1 ENHRY and CDR2 SYGVKD come from the germline V gene. The V end lost 4 bases, the J end lost 8 bases, and 15 bases lay between the germline ends. The CDR3 runs to 14 residues. The CDR3 DNA reads as TGTGCCATCAGTGCCCGGGACAACGCGGACACCATATATTTT. Translated, it gives CAISARDNADTIYF.

This sequence joins TRBV28 and TRBJ2-3; D gene ambiguous. The V and J ends lost 1 base and 4 bases respectively, with 9 bases between them. The CDR3 length is 14 residues. Germline values: CDR1 MDHEN, CDR2 SYDVKM. The CDR3 DNA reads as TGTGCCAGCAGTTTATTGGTAGCTCCAGATACGCAGTATTTT. This encodes CASSLLVAPDTQYF.

J is TRBJ1-1 and V is TRBV29-1, with 10 bases matching TRBD1. The CDR3 runs 12 residues. CDR1 is SQVTM and CDR2 is ANQGSEA in the germline V gene. V lost 7 bases to trimming and J lost 7 bases; unmatched junction nucleotides: 6. CDR3 amino acids: CSGGQGVGEAFF. The CDR3 DNA is TGCAGCGGCGGACAGGGGGTTGGTGAAGCTTTCTTT.

The V call is TRBV3-1 (or the pseudogene TRBV3-2), the J call TRBJ1-6; TRBD1 aligns across 8 bases. This CDR3 region has 14 residues. Losses at the gene ends were 5 bases for V and 8 bases for J; bases not matched to a gene: 5. CDR1 and CDR2 from the germline V gene are LGHDT and YNNKEL (reference sequence). This CDR3 is CASSTRTGHSPLHF. CDR3 bases: TGTGCCAGCAGCACCCGGACAGGGCATTCACCCCTCCACTTT.

There are a few counts of this clone. J is TRBJ1-4 and V is TRBV28, with no clear D. With 5 bases removed from V and 6 bases from J, the gap between germline ends came to 16 bases. Germline CDR1 MDHEN, CDR2 SYDVKM. The CDR3 totals 15 residues. The CDR3 bases are TGTGCCAGCAGTCTCCCCGCGGGGTGGGATGAAAAACTGTTTTTT. Its translation is CASSLPAGWDEKLFF.

The sample holds a few counts of this clone. The rearrangement joins TRBV4-2 to TRBJ1-1; D is possibly TRBD1 (6 bases). V lost 4 bases and J lost 4, with 10 bases in between. This CDR3 region has 13 residues. Germline V gene data show CDR1 as LGHNA and CDR2 as YNFKEQ. The CDR3: CASSPGVGTEAFF. The CDR3 DNA follows: TGTGCCAGCAGCCCAGGGGTCGGCACTGAAGCTTTCTTT.

V gene TRBV9 combines with J gene TRBJ2-2; possibly TRBD1 for D (6 bases). There are 17 residues in the CDR3. Trimming shortened V by 0 bases and J by 4 bases, and 16 bases separated the two germline ends. CDR1 and CDR2 from the germline V gene are SGDLS and YYNGEE. CDR3 residues: CASSVEVGGVVTGELFF. The CDR3 DNA reads as TGTGCCAGCAGCGTAGAGGTAGGGGGAGTAGTCACCGGGGAGCTGTTTTTT.